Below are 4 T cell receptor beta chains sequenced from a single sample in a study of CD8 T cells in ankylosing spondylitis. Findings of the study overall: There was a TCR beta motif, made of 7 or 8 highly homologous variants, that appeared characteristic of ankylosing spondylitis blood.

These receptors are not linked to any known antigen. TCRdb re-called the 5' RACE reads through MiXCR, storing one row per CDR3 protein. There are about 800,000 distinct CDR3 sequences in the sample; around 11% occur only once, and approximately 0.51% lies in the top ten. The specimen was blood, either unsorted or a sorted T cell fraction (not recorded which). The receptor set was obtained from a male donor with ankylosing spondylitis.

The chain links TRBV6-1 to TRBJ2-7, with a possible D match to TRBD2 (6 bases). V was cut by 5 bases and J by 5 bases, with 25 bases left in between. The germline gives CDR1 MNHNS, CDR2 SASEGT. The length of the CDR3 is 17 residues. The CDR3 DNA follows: TGTGCCAGCAGTCGTGGGGGGAGGTGGACCCCGTCGGACGAGCAGTACTTC. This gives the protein CASSRGGRWTPSDEQYF.

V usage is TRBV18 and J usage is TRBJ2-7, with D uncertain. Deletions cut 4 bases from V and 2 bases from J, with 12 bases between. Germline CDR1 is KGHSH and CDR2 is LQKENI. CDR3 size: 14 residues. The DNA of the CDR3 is TGTGCCAGCTCACTAGGGAACGGTCCCTACGAGCAGTACTTC. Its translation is CASSLGNGPYEQYF.

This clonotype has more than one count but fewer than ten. The CDR3 DNA reads as TGTGCCAGCAGTTACGAGCGGGCAGGGTCTGGGGCCAACGTCCTGACTTTC. Translating gives CASSYERAGSGANVLTF. The V gene is TRBV6-5, the J gene TRBJ2-6; tentatively, D is TRBD2 (6 bases). Looked up from germline, CDR1 is MNHEY and CDR2 is SVGAGI. CDR3 size: 17 residues. The germline V and J ends were trimmed by 2 bases and 1 base, with 12 bases remaining between them.

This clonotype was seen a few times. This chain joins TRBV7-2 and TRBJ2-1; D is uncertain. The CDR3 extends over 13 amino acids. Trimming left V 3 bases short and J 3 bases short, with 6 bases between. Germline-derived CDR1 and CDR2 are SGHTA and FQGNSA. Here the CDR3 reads CASSFAVYNEQFF. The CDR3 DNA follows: TGTGCCAGCAGCTTTGCGGTCTACAATGAGCAGTTCTTC.